This TCR beta chain was captured by sequencing in a study of blood T cells in healthy people across ages. The CDR3 contains 15 residues. The V segment lost 5 bases and the J segment 4 bases; nucleotides outside the gene matches: 5. Germline V gene lookup returns CDR1 MNHEY and CDR2 SVGEGT. The use of a sample-barcoded 5' primer and a J-beta primer mix characterized a second PCR of about 7 to 12 cycles. TCRdb reprocessed the 5' RACE reads via MiXCR and lists one record per CDR3 protein. The sample records 2 million or so distinct CDR3 sequences, around 50% being singletons. The rearrangement joins TRBV6-2 or TRBV6-3 to TRBJ2-1; 10 nucleotides agree with TRBD2. The sequence was collected from a woman in her thirties or forties in good health. Material for sequencing was blood. The CDR3 sequence is CASSRGLAQYNEQFF. For the CDR3, the DNA is TGTGCCAGCAGTAGGGGACTAGCGCAATACAATGAGCAGTTCTTC.